These 3 T cell receptor beta chains share one sample of origin, sequenced in a study of blood T cell repertoires in COVID-19. Assay: immunoSEQ multiplex PCR; the TCRdb copy retains only in-frame clones and omits some. The sample includes 200,000 or so clones, approximately 85% of them seen just once. The sequenced material came from peripheral blood. Receptors were obtained from a human donor with active or convalescent COVID-19. The donor label of this sample is uncertain.

This rearrangement joins TRBV7-2 to TRBJ2-5, with TRBD2 as a possible D gene (5 bases). The V and J ends lost 8 bases and 1 base respectively, with 17 bases between them. This CDR3 has 15 residues. Germline V CDR1 and CDR2: SGHTA, FQGNSA. CDR3 amino acids: CASALLGSGQETQYF. The CDR3 DNA is TGTGCCAGCGCACTATTGGGGAGCGGCCAAGAGACCCAGTACTTC.

CDR3 loop: CASRLAGSSYNEQFF. The CDR3, as DNA: TGTGCCAGCAGATTGGCGGGGAGCTCCTACAATGAGCAGTTCTTC. This chain uses TRBV13 with TRBJ2-1; D might be TRBD2 (6 bases). Germline assignment: CDR1 PRHDT and CDR2 FYEKMQ (reference sequence). This CDR3 is built from 15 residues. V lost 6 bases, J lost 0 bases, and 12 bases lay in between.

The chain joins TRBV5-1 to TRBJ2-3, with 10 bases that match TRBD2. This CDR3 comprises 14 residues. Per germline, CDR1 SGHRS and CDR2 YFSETQ. V shed 5 bases and J 0 bases; nucleotides not matched to a gene: 0. The chain's CDR3 is CASRLAGSTDTQYF. In nucleotides, the CDR3 is TGCGCCAGCAGACTAGCGGGGAGCACAGATACGCAGTATTTT.